The clone carrying this T cell receptor beta chain was recorded at least ten times. This entry belongs to a study of neurological immune-mediated disorders. V lost 6 bases and J lost 3, with 11 bases in between. The germline gives CDR1 SQVTM, CDR2 ANQGSEA. CDR3 length equals 13 residues. The time point denotes: longitudinal time-point 2. TCRdb reprocessed the 5' RACE reads via MiXCR and lists one record per CDR3 protein. The sample shows 84,000 or so distinct CDR3 sequences, approximately 13% of them seen only once. The chain recombines TRBV29-1 with TRBJ2-2; D is perhaps TRBD1 or TRBD2 (5 bases each). The specimen was PBMCs. The TCR comes from a female donor with HTLV-1-associated myelopathy (HAM/TSP). CDR3 sequence (DNA): TGCAGCGTGGCCGGGACGGACACCGGGGAGCTGTTTTTT. Translation gives CSVAGTDTGELFF.